This entry is about one TCR beta chain. What it recognizes is unknown. The record originates from a study of CD8 T cells in Susac syndrome. Study results and limitations: The CD4+ T cell repertoire of patients with Susac syndrome showed no detectable clonal expansion. Regarding the TCR sequencing and HLA analysis, the study admitted that a relatively small number of individuals were involved.

When the RNA was reverse transcribed, random hexamers were used with an input of roughly 0.45 to 1 ug. TCRdb recomputed calls from the immunoSEQ multiplex PCR reads with MiXCR, one row per CDR3 protein. The table records about 190,000 distinct CDR3 sequences, around 95% of them present only once. CDR3 length: 13 amino acids. The germline V gene encodes CDR1 MNHEY and CDR2 SVGEGT. The V segment lost 6 bases and the J segment 9 bases; nucleotides outside the gene matches: 7. The receptor's source is a human donor with Susac syndrome. What was sequenced was CD4+ T cells from PBMCs. The gene calls are TRBV6-2 or TRBV6-3 and TRBJ2-1, with TRBD2 matching 8 bases. DNA for the CDR3: TGTGCCAGCAGAACCGGACTAGCCGGTGAGCAGTTCTTC. Translation: CASRTGLAGEQFF.